What follows are 17 T cell receptor beta chains derived from one specimen sequenced in a study of blood T cell repertoires in COVID-19. The protocol was immunoSEQ multiplex PCR, while the TCRdb copy is restricted to in-frame clones and leaves out a portion. The table shows approximately 88,000 clones, with approximately 90% occurring only once. Sequencing was done on a sample of peripheral blood. All receptors derive from a male donor with acute or convalescent COVID-19.

The chain recombines TRBV30 with TRBJ2-1, with TRBD1 as a possible D gene (5 bases). Germline CDR1 GTSNPN, CDR2 SVGIG (reference sequence). The ends were cut back, 4 bases at V and 0 bases at J, with 7 bases in the middle. The CDR3 has 13 residues. The CDR3 reads CAWTRDSYNEQFF. The DNA of the CDR3 is TGTGCCTGGACCAGGGACTCCTACAATGAGCAGTTCTTC.

J is TRBJ2-2 and V is TRBV7-6; no reliable D call. From germline, CDR1 is SGHVS and CDR2 FNYEAQ. CDR3 length equals 16 residues. V was clipped by 0 bases and J by 2 bases, with 10 bases between them. CDR3 bases: TGTGCCAGCAGCTTAGCCCGCGCCCCTAACACCGGGGAGCTGTTTTTT. Its protein is CASSLARAPNTGELFF.

CDR3 sequence reads: CAWSEWGQGGVEAFF. The DNA for the CDR3 is TGTGCCTGGAGTGAATGGGGACAGGGGGGTGTTGAAGCTTTCTTT. J is TRBJ1-1 and V is TRBV30, with 11 nucleotides matching TRBD1. The CDR3 covers 15 residues. Trimming took 1 base from V and 7 from J; bases not matched to a gene: 8. Germline V gene data show CDR1 as GTSNPN and CDR2 as SVGIG (reference sequence).

The chain links TRBV6-5 to TRBJ2-2; perhaps TRBD1 as D (5 bases). Germline V gene sequence: CDR1 MNHEY, CDR2 SVGAGI. This CDR3 is 13 amino acids long. V lost 6 bases to trimming and J lost 7 bases, with 12 bases between them. The CDR3 loop reads CASRLQGVGELFF. CDR3 DNA sequence: TGTGCCAGCAGACTTCAGGGCGTCGGGGAGCTGTTTTTT.

This chain joins TRBV5-6 and TRBJ1-1; no firm D call. This CDR3 spans 13 amino acids. V gave up 0 bases and J gave up 1 base, with 4 bases separating them. Germline loops: CDR1 SGHDT, CDR2 YYEEEE. Written as DNA, the CDR3 is TGTGCCAGCAGCTTGGACAGGAACACTGAAGCTTTCTTT. Protein sequence: CASSLDRNTEAFF.

The rearrangement joins TRBV6-1 to TRBJ2-7; D not certain. The germline V and J ends were trimmed by 3 bases and 3 bases, with 6 bases remaining between them. CDR3 length: 12 amino acids. CDR1 and CDR2 (germline): MNHNS, SASEGT. The CDR3 reads CASSDSGYEQYF. Here the CDR3 DNA reads TGTGCCAGCAGTGATAGTGGCTACGAGCAGTACTTC.

This clone was recorded once. The chain recombines TRBV2 with TRBJ1-5, with a possible D match to TRBD1 (6 bases). The CDR3 spans 16 residues. CDR1 is SNHLY and CDR2 is FYNNEI in the germline V gene. Trimming removed 3 bases at V and 4 bases at J, with 16 bases between. CDR3: CASSDGQLSGNQPQHF. CDR3 in DNA: TGTGCCAGCAGTGACGGACAGCTCTCGGGTAATCAGCCCCAGCATTTT.

This clone appeared a few times. The J gene is TRBJ2-7, the V gene TRBV28, with unresolved D. With 3 bases removed from V and 4 bases from J, the gap between germline ends came to 13 bases. The CDR3 is made up of 14 amino acids. The germline V gene encodes CDR1 MDHEN and CDR2 SYDVKM. CDR3 DNA: TGTGCCAGCAGTTTGGGTCAGACACCGTACGAGCAGTACTTC. Protein product: CASSLGQTPYEQYF.

This clone was detected a few times. DNA for the CDR3: TGTGCCAGCAGTCCCGGGACTAGCGGGGGGGCGGAGACCCAGTACTTC. Amino acids: CASSPGTSGGAETQYF. The rearrangement uses TRBV6-2 or TRBV6-3 and TRBJ2-5; 16 positions match TRBD2. CDR1 is MNHEY and CDR2 is SVGEGT in the germline V gene. J lost 5 bases, V lost 5 bases, and 5 bases had no gene match. The CDR3 loop spans 16 amino acids.

This chain links TRBV7-2 with TRBJ1-6; TRBD1 matches 7 bases. From germline, CDR1 is SGHTA and CDR2 FQGNSA. J gave up 10 bases and V 5 bases, and 8 bases lay outside the gene matches. The CDR3 is made up of 14 amino acids. CDR3 protein: CASSLDRVRSPLHF. In DNA, the CDR3 is TGTGCCAGCAGCCTCGACAGGGTTCGCTCACCCCTCCACTTT.

CDR3 region: CAVTSGQGDEQYF. The CDR3 coding sequence is TGTGCCGTCACCTCTGGACAGGGAGACGAGCAGTACTTC. This chain connects TRBV10-3 to TRBJ2-7; TRBD1 aligns across 8 bases. Germline values: CDR1 ENHRY, CDR2 SYGVKD. Trimming cost V 11 bases and J 5 bases; bases outside gene matches: 11. The CDR3 runs to 13 residues.

The chain joins TRBV18 to TRBJ2-3; no definite D call. The CDR3 extends over 14 amino acids. Trimming removed 3 bases at V and 5 bases at J, with 12 bases between. Germline-derived CDR1 and CDR2 are KGHSH and LQKENI. The CDR3 spells CASSPNGVQDTQYF. The CDR3 bases are TGTGCCAGCTCACCGAACGGAGTGCAAGATACGCAGTATTTT. Full variable domain (missing parts from reference TRBV18 and TRBJ2-3): NAGVMQNPRHLVRRRGQEARLRCSPMKGHSHVYWYRQLPEEGLKFMVYLQKENIIDESGMPKERFSAEFPKEGPSILRIQQVVRGDSAAYFCASSPNGVQDTQYFGPGTRLTVL.

The V and J genes are TRBV14 and TRBJ2-1; D unclear. Germline assignment: CDR1 SGHDN and CDR2 FVKESK. This CDR3 has 17 residues. The ends were cut back, 0 bases at V and 0 bases at J, with 12 bases in the middle. CDR3 in DNA: TGTGCCAGCAGCCAAGAGTTGGATTACTACTCCTACAATGAGCAGTTCTTC. Its protein is CASSQELDYYSYNEQFF.

The CDR3 nucleotides are TGTGCCAGCAGTTTAGGAGGGAGGAAGTTCTTC. It yields the protein CASSLGGRKFF. V usage is TRBV27 and J usage is TRBJ2-1; possibly TRBD2 for D (6 bases). The CDR3 runs 11 residues. CDR1 MNHEY and CDR2 SMNVEV come from the germline V gene (reference sequence). V lost 2 bases, J lost 14 bases, and 10 bases lay in between.

V and J are TRBV7-2 and TRBJ1-6; 8 bases align to TRBD1. The CDR3 extends over 15 amino acids. Germline V lookup: CDR1 SGHTA, CDR2 FQGNSA. The V and J ends lost 2 bases and 6 bases, in that order; junction bases with no gene match: 3. CDR3 nucleotide sequence: TGTGCCAGCAGCTTACAGGGGGCCGGTAATTCACCCCTCCACTTT. This gives the protein CASSLQGAGNSPLHF.

V usage is TRBV11-2 and J usage is TRBJ1-4, with D possibly matching TRBD1 (6 bases). The CDR3 is 15 residues long. V was trimmed by 6 bases and J by 1 base, leaving 12 bases between them. CDR1 and CDR2 (germline): SGHAT, FQNNGV. CDR3 protein: CASRPSGQTNEKLFF. The CDR3 region has the DNA TGTGCCAGCAGGCCTTCGGGACAAACTAATGAAAAACTGTTTTTT.

This sequence joins TRBV6-6 and TRBJ1-1; D ambiguous. CDR1 is MNHNY and CDR2 is SVGAGI in the germline V gene (reference sequence). The CDR3 extends over 13 amino acids. Trimming stripped 8 bases from V and 1 base from J, with 11 bases between. The CDR3 spells CASCKSANTEAFF. The CDR3 nucleotides read TGTGCCAGCTGCAAGAGTGCGAACACTGAAGCTTTCTTT.